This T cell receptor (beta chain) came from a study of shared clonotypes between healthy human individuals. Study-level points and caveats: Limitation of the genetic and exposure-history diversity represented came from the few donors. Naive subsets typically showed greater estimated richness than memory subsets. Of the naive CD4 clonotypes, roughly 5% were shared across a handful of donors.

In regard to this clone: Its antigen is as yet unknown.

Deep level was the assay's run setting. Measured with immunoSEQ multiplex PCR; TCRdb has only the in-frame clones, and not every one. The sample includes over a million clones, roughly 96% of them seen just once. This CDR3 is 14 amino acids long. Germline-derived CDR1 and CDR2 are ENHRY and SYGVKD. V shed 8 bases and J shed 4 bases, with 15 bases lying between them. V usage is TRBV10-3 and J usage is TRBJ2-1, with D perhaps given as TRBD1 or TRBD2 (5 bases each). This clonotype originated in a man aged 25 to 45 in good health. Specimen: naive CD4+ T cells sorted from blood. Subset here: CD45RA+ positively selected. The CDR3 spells CAIRGQGRYNEQFF. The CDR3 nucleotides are TGTGCCATCCGGGGCCAGGGCAGGTACAATGAGCAGTTCTTC.